This TCR beta chain was recovered during a study of blood T cell repertoires in COVID-19. Assay used: immunoSEQ multiplex PCR; TCRdb lists only in-frame clones, some missing. The sample includes about 25,000 clones, around 86% of them seen just once. The CDR3 is 17 amino acids. With 5 bases clipped from V and 2 bases from J, the junction kept 10 bases outside the gene matches. From germline, CDR1 is MRHNA and CDR2 SNTAGT. This chain uses TRBV6-4 with TRBJ2-3; TRBD2 matches at 10 bases. This TCR was sampled from a man aged 45-65 years with active COVID-19. The specimen was peripheral blood. The CDR3, as DNA: TGTGCCAGCAGTCCCCAAGTGACTAGCGGGCACACAGATACGCAGTATTTT. The encoded protein is CASSPQVTSGHTDTQYF.